The 18 T cell receptor beta chains presented below share a single source sample, sequenced in a study of T-cell memory formation after mild COVID-19. TCRdb analysed the 5' RACE reads with MiXCR anew, one entry per CDR3 protein. The data show under 350,000 distinct CDR3 sequences, around 15% seen once. Sequencing was performed on PBMCs or a T cell subset sorted from them (not recorded which). The source of these receptors is a man aged 18 to 29 who had mild COVID-19 (a few samples of this study predate the infection). Cell type and time point are not known.

This clonotype has more than one count but fewer than ten. V and J are TRBV5-6 and TRBJ2-5; D gene unclear. V was shortened by 3 bases and J by 5 bases, with 17 bases between the two germline ends. In germline, CDR1 is SGHDT, CDR2 YYEEEE. The CDR3 length is 15 residues. The chain's CDR3 is CASSWGRTGRETQYF. The CDR3 DNA reads TGTGCCAGCAGCTGGGGAAGGACCGGCCGGGAGACCCAGTACTTC.

V and J are TRBV6-1 and TRBJ1-1; TRBD1 aligns across 7 bases. After removal of 0 bases from V and 8 bases from J, the junction contained 3 bases not matched to a gene. The germline CDR1 and CDR2 sequences are MNHNS and SASEGT. The CDR3 has 13 amino acids. CDR3 sequence (DNA): TGTGCCAGCAGTGAAGCCGGGACAGTGGAAGCTTTCTTT. As protein: CASSEAGTVEAFF.

This clonotype was counted between two and nine times. The V and J genes are TRBV7-2 and TRBJ1-3, with a weak D call TRBD1 (5 bases). CDR1 SGHTA and CDR2 FQGNSA come from the germline V gene. The V gene lost 3 bases and the J gene lost 4 bases, with 10 bases spanning the gap. The CDR3 extends over 14 amino acids. CDR3 coding DNA: TGTGCCAGCAGCTTGCAGGGAAGGGGAAACACCATATATTTT. Translated: CASSLQGRGNTIYF.

The chain couples TRBV28 to TRBJ1-4, with unresolved D. Trimming cost V 6 bases and J 7 bases, with 9 bases left between them. CDR3 size: 12 residues. The germline gives CDR1 MDHEN, CDR2 SYDVKM. The CDR3, as DNA: TGTGCCAGCAGGAAATCATCTGAAAAACTGTTTTTT. This translates into CASRKSSEKLFF.

This clonotype has more than one count but fewer than ten. The CDR3 bases are TGTGCCACCAGCGCCGACAATGAGCAGTTCTTC. As protein: CATSADNEQFF. The rearrangement links TRBV15 to TRBJ2-1; no clear D. Germline CDR1 reads LNHNV; CDR2 reads YYDKDF (reference sequence). The V end lost 5 bases, the J end lost 5 bases, and 4 bases lay between the germline ends. This CDR3 has 11 residues.

This clonotype was observed a few times. The chain recombines TRBV20-1 with TRBJ1-2; D call uncertain. Trimming cost V 2 bases and J 8 bases, with 9 bases left between them. The CDR3 runs 11 residues. Germline loops: CDR1 DFQATT, CDR2 SNEGSKA (reference sequence). The DNA for the CDR3 is TGCAGTGCTAGAAGGATCAGGGGCTACACCTTC. This translates into CSARRIRGYTF.

This clonotype was counted between two and nine times. The chain joins TRBV5-1 to TRBJ1-4, with a weak D call TRBD1 (6 bases). CDR1 SGHRS and CDR2 YFSETQ come from the germline V gene. The CDR3 extends over 16 amino acids. V lost 4 bases, J lost 4 bases, and 17 bases lay in between. In nucleotides, the CDR3 is TGCGCCAGCAGCCTCAAAACGGGGGCTGATAATGAAAAACTGTTTTTT. Translation gives CASSLKTGADNEKLFF.

The gene calls are TRBV5-1 and TRBJ2-1, with 8 bases identical to TRBD1. CDR1 and CDR2 from the germline V gene are SGHRS and YFSETQ. With 2 bases clipped from V and 0 bases from J, the junction kept 7 bases outside the gene matches. This CDR3 contains 17 residues. CDR3 DNA sequence: TGCGCCAGCAGCTTAAGGGATACAGGGGGCTCCTACAATGAGCAGTTCTTC. It is translated as CASSLRDTGGSYNEQFF.

The V call is TRBV6-2 or TRBV6-3, the J call TRBJ2-3, with D unresolved. Germline V gene lookup returns CDR1 MNHEY and CDR2 SVGEGT. V dropped 4 bases and J dropped 3 bases, with 8 bases sitting between them. This CDR3 is built from 13 residues. In DNA, the CDR3 is TGTGCCAGCAGTTCCCTTCGGACAGATACGCAGTATTTT. Residues: CASSSLRTDTQYF.

This clonotype was seen a handful of times. The chain joins TRBV18 to TRBJ2-7; possibly TRBD2 for D (6 bases). Germline CDR1 reads KGHSH; CDR2 reads LQKENI. The length of the CDR3 is 13 residues. Trimming left V 11 bases short and J 5 bases short, with 19 bases between. The CDR3 coding sequence is TGTGCCGGGGGGAGAGGGGTCCTCAACGAGCAGTACTTC. Protein sequence: CAGGRGVLNEQYF.

The gene calls are TRBV7-6 and TRBJ2-1; 8 positions match TRBD2. The CDR3 runs 16 residues. After removal of 1 base from V and 5 bases from J, the junction contained 7 bases not matched to a gene. Germline V gives CDR1 SGHVS, CDR2 FNYEAQ. CDR3 sequence (DNA): TGTGCCAGCAGCTTAGTGGGCGGGGGGCTCAACAATGAGCAGTTCTTC. It codes for CASSLVGGGLNNEQFF.

The V call is TRBV28, the J call TRBJ2-5; TRBD1 agrees at 7 bases. The CDR3 sequence is 15 residues long. Germline V gene lookup returns CDR1 MDHEN and CDR2 SYDVKM. The V gene end was trimmed by 5 bases and the J gene end by 2 bases; junction bases not matched to a gene: 8. Here the CDR3 DNA reads TGTGCCAGCAGTAACTATGACAGGGTACAAGAGACCCAGTACTTC. Residues: CASSNYDRVQETQYF.

This clonotype was recorded a few times. The V call is TRBV27, the J call TRBJ2-1, with D uncertain. The CDR3 length is 12 residues. V dropped 2 bases and J dropped 8 bases, with 7 bases sitting between them. The germline V gene encodes CDR1 MNHEY and CDR2 SMNVEV (reference sequence). The CDR3, as DNA: TGTGCCAGCAGTTTAAAAGGGCATGAGCAGTTCTTC. It translates to CASSLKGHEQFF.

This clonotype was counted a few times. J is TRBJ2-7 and V is TRBV2; maybe TRBD2 (7 bases). V gave up 4 bases and J gave up 7 bases, with 17 bases separating them. This CDR3 spans 14 amino acids. Germline V lookup: CDR1 SNHLY, CDR2 FYNNEI. CDR3 protein: CASSGTAPGREQYV. Here the CDR3 DNA reads TGTGCCAGCAGTGGGACAGCCCCCGGGAGGGAGCAGTACGTC.

In this sample, this clonotype turned up many times. CDR3 bases: TGTGCCAGCAGTTTACCGGGACAAATCAATGAGCAGTTCTTC. Translated: CASSLPGQINEQFF. This chain connects TRBV12-3 or TRBV12-4 to TRBJ2-1; D is perhaps TRBD1 (6 bases). The CDR3 consists of 14 residues. The ends were cut back, 2 bases at V and 6 bases at J, with 11 bases in the middle.

The chain employs TRBV12-3 or TRBV12-4 and TRBJ1-2; TRBD1 aligns across 7 bases. The junction had 6 bases not matched to a gene; V was cut back by 5 bases and J by 3 bases. The CDR3 length is 14 residues. The CDR3 is CASSPGQTHYGYTF. The CDR3 DNA is TGTGCCAGCAGTCCGGGACAGACACACTATGGCTACACCTTC.

The rearrangement links TRBV27 to TRBJ2-3; TRBD1 matches at 10 bases. Germline trimming cut 4 bases from V and 2 bases from J; bases unmatched to any gene: 12. This CDR3 contains 18 residues. In germline, CDR1 is MNHEY, CDR2 SMNVEV (reference sequence). CDR3 in DNA: TGTGCCAGCAGTTATAGGCCCCCCGGGACAGGGGACACAGATACGCAGTATTTT. This gives the protein CASSYRPPGTGDTDTQYF.

V and J are TRBV20-1 and TRBJ1-2; D unresolved. Trimming cost V 4 bases and J 3 bases, with 12 bases left between them. The CDR3 spans 13 residues. CDR1 and CDR2 (germline): DFQATT, SNEGSKA (reference sequence). Written as DNA, the CDR3 is TGCAGTGCTACGACGGATACTCACTATGGCTACACCTTC. Its protein product is CSATTDTHYGYTF.